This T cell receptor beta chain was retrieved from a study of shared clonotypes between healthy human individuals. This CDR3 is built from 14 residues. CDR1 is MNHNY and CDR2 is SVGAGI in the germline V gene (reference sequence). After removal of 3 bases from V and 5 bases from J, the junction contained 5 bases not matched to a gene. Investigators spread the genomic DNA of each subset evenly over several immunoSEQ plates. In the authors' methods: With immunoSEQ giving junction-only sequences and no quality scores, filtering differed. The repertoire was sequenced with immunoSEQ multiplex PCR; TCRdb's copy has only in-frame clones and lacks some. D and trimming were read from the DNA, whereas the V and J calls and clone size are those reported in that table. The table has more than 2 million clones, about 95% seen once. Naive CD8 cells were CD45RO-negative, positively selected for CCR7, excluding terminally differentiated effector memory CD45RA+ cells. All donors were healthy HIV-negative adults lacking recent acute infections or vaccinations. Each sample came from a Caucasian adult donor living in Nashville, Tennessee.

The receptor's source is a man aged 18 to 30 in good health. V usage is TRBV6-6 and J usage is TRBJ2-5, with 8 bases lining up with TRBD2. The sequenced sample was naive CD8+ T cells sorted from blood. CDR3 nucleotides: TGTGCCAGCAGTTATGTCGCGGGAGGCGAGACCCAGTACTTC. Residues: CASSYVAGGETQYF.